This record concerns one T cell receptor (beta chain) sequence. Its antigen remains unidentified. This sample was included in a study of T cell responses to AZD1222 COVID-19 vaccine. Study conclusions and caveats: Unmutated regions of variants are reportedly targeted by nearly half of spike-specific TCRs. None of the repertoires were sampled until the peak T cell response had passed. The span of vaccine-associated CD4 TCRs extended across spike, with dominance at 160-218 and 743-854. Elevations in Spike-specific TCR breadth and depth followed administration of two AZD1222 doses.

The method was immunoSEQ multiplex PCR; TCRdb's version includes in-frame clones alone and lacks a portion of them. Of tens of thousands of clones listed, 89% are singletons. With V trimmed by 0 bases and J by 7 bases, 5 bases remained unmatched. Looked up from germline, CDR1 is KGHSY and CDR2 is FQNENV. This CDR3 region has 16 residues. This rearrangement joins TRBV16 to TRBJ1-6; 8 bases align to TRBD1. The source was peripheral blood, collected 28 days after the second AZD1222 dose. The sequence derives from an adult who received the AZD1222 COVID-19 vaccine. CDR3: CASSQSGTGSNSPLHF. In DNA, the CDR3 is TGTGCCAGCAGCCAATCCGGGACAGGAAGCAATTCACCCCTCCACTTT.